These 19 T cell receptor beta chains originate from one sample sequenced in a study of response to subunit inactivated influenza vaccine. Using its own MiXCR run on the RT-PCR reads, TCRdb lists one record per CDR3 protein. The sample holds around 500,000 distinct CDR3 sequences, about a tenth seen once. The input for sequencing was PBMCs from blood, taken about 40 days after vaccination. The receptors come from a man aged 45-65 years who received an inactivated influenza vaccine.

The chain couples TRBV3-1 to TRBJ2-5; 9 nucleotides match TRBD2. This CDR3 region has 16 residues. Germline V lookup: CDR1 LGHDT, CDR2 YNNKEL (reference sequence). Trimming at V came to 4 bases and at J to 7 bases, leaving 13 bases not matched to a gene. CDR3 DNA: TGTGCCAGCAGCCCGCCGACTTCGCGGGGGGGCGGGACCCAGTACTTC. It translates to CASSPPTSRGGGTQYF.

Only a few counts were recorded for this clonotype. This rearrangement joins TRBV5-1 to TRBJ2-3; D is perhaps TRBD1 (6 bases). Germline CDR1 and CDR2: SGHRS and YFSETQ. V was trimmed by 0 bases and J by 1 base, leaving 9 bases between them. The CDR3 has 15 residues. CDR3 DNA sequence: TGCGCCAGCAGCTTGGGACAGGACCGCACAGATACGCAGTATTTT. Translated, it gives CASSLGQDRTDTQYF. The full variable domain, in which reference TRBV5-1 and TRBJ2-3 provide the parts outside the CDR3, is KAGVTQTPRYLIKTRGQQVTLSCSPISGHRSVSWYQQTPGQGLQFLFEYFSETQRNKGNFPGRFSGRQFSNSRSEMNVSTLELGDSALYLCASSLGQDRTDTQYFGPGTRLTVL.

Only a few counts were recorded for this clonotype. The chain joins TRBV7-2 to TRBJ2-7, with D uncertain. CDR1 and CDR2 (germline): SGHTA, FQGNSA. Between the trimmed V and J ends, which lost 5 bases and 6 bases, there was a span of 14 bases. The CDR3 contains 13 residues. CDR3 bases: TGTGCCAGCAGCCTAAGCACGGCGTCCGAGCAGTACTTC. Translated: CASSLSTASEQYF.

This clonotype has at least ten counts. The chain is built from TRBV12-3 or TRBV12-4 and TRBJ2-7; D call uncertain. The CDR3 extends over 16 amino acids. Trimming cost V 1 base and J 0 bases, with 13 bases left between them. The CDR3 DNA is TGTGCCAGCAGTTTAGTGTACGGCTCTAGCTCCTACGAGCAGTACTTC. Its protein product is CASSLVYGSSSYEQYF.

The chain carries TRBV14 and TRBJ1-1; 7 bases map to TRBD1. The germline CDR1 and CDR2 sequences are SGHDN and FVKESK. This CDR3 has 16 amino acids. Losses at the gene ends were 1 base for V and 5 bases for J; bases not matched to a gene: 10. CDR3 residues: CASSQVYRDSQTEAFF. DNA for the CDR3: TGTGCCAGCAGCCAAGTATACCGGGACAGTCAGACTGAAGCTTTCTTT.

At least ten counts were recorded for this clonotype. The chain combines TRBV12-3 or TRBV12-4 with TRBJ1-1, with D unresolved. The ends were cut back, 5 bases at V and 1 base at J, with 8 bases in the middle. The CDR3 is 13 residues long. The CDR3 region is CASSRRANTEAFF. The CDR3 nucleotides are TGTGCCAGCAGTCGAAGGGCGAACACTGAAGCTTTCTTT.

This clonotype was seen many times. The chain has TRBV12-3 or TRBV12-4 and TRBJ2-1, with D tentatively TRBD2 (7 bases). Trimming pared 4 bases from V and 2 bases from J, leaving 27 bases between. The CDR3 has 20 residues. CDR3 DNA sequence: TGTGCCAGCAGTTCCCATAATCTCCCGAGGGGGGGGGGCCCCTACAATGAGCAGTTCTTC. Its protein product is CASSSHNLPRGGGPYNEQFF.

This sequence joins TRBV7-9 and TRBJ2-1, with D hard to call. The CDR3 consists of 14 residues. Germline CDR1 is SEHNR and CDR2 is FQNEAQ (reference sequence). V dropped 2 bases and J dropped 4 bases, with 9 bases sitting between them. CDR3 amino acids: CASSLNGRYNEQFF. CDR3 nucleotide sequence: TGTGCCAGCAGCTTAAACGGCAGGTACAATGAGCAGTTCTTC. The full variable domain, with the rest looked up from reference TRBV7-9 and TRBJ2-1, is DTGVSQNPRHKITKRGQNVTFRCDPISEHNRLYWYRQTLGQGPEFLTYFQNEAQLEKSRLLSDRFSAERPKGSFSTLEIQRTEQGDSAMYLCASSLNGRYNEQFFGPGTRLTVL.

The rearrangement joins TRBV7-9 to TRBJ2-3; 7 positions agree with TRBD2. The V and J ends lost 5 bases and 5 bases, in that order; junction bases with no gene match: 7. Per the germline V gene, CDR1 is SEHNR and CDR2 is FQNEAQ (reference sequence). CDR3 length: 14 residues. Here the CDR3 reads CASSPRLAIDTQYF. In DNA, the CDR3 is TGTGCCAGCAGCCCCAGACTAGCTATAGATACGCAGTATTTT.

This clonotype has only a few counts. V and J are TRBV7-3 and TRBJ2-3; no firm D call. The germline V gene has CDR1 SGHTA and CDR2 FQGTGA. This CDR3 region has 15 residues. Deletions cut 4 bases from V and 0 bases from J, with 11 bases between. The CDR3 coding sequence is TGTGCCAGCAGCTCAACGACACATAGCACAGATACGCAGTATTTT. Its translation is CASSSTTHSTDTQYF.

This clonotype was counted at least ten times. CDR3 sequence reads: CASTLRGVGQPQHF. Written as DNA, the CDR3 is TGTGCCAGCACCCTGAGGGGGGTAGGTCAGCCCCAGCATTTT. The chain combines TRBV12-3 or TRBV12-4 with TRBJ1-5, with D possibly matching TRBD1 (6 bases). CDR3 length equals 14 residues. V was pared by 7 bases and J by 6 bases, with 16 bases between.

This clonotype was seen repeatedly, ten times or more. This chain uses TRBV3-1 with TRBJ1-1; D may be TRBD1 (5 bases). The germline V and J ends were trimmed by 4 bases and 2 bases, with 11 bases remaining between them. This CDR3 region has 14 residues. Germline V gene lookup returns CDR1 LGHDT and CDR2 YNNKEL (reference sequence). The CDR3 bases are TGTGCCAGCAGCCTCCTAGGGGCCAACACTGAAGCTTTCTTT. As protein: CASSLLGANTEAFF.

This chain connects TRBV5-1 to TRBJ2-5, with 10 bases lining up with TRBD2. V was clipped by 0 bases and J by 4 bases; unmatched bases: 3. CDR1 is SGHRS, CDR2 YFSETQ, per germline. The CDR3 runs 15 residues. The CDR3 region is CASSLALAGAETQYF. CDR3 nucleotide sequence: TGCGCCAGCAGCTTGGCGCTAGCGGGGGCAGAGACCCAGTACTTC.

The chain links TRBV7-8 to TRBJ2-1; 8 nucleotides line up with TRBD2. Germline-derived CDR1 and CDR2 are SGHVS and FQNEAQ. The CDR3 runs 18 residues. Trimming cost V 3 bases and J 2 bases; bases outside gene matches: 12. CDR3 amino acids: CASSFLGRGGLPYNEQFF. The CDR3 region has the DNA TGTGCCAGCAGCTTTCTCGGGAGGGGTGGTCTACCCTACAATGAGCAGTTCTTC.

The chain recombines TRBV28 with TRBJ2-7; perhaps TRBD2 as D (6 bases). From germline, CDR1 is MDHEN and CDR2 SYDVKM. Trimming stripped 10 bases from V and 4 bases from J, with 11 bases between. The CDR3 extends over 11 amino acids. This CDR3 reads CATLEGYEQYF. The CDR3 DNA reads TGTGCCACCCTGGAGGGGTACGAGCAGTACTTC. Full variable domain (remainder filled in from reference TRBV28 and TRBJ2-7): DVKVTQSSRYLVKRTGEKVFLECVQDMDHENMFWYRQDPGLGLRLIYFSYDVKMKEKGDIPEGYSVSREKKERFSLILESASTNQTSMYLCATLEGYEQYFGPGTRLTVT.

This clonotype was counted only a few times. The gene calls are TRBV7-8 and TRBJ2-3; D remains ambiguous. Trimming removed 5 bases from V and 8 bases from J, with 17 bases in between. The germline V gene encodes CDR1 SGHVS and CDR2 FQNEAQ. The CDR3 has 14 residues. The CDR3: CASSPRPDSATQYF. Here the CDR3 DNA reads TGTGCCAGCAGCCCTCGGCCCGACTCAGCTACGCAGTATTTT. Supplemented by reference TRBV7-8 and TRBJ2-3, the full variable domain reads GAGVSQSPRYKVAKRGQDVALRCDPISGHVSLFWYQQALGQGPEFLTYFQNEAQLDKSGLPSDRFFAERPEGSVSTLKIQRTQQEDSAVYLCASSPRPDSATQYFGPGTRLTVL.

The V and J genes are TRBV7-2 and TRBJ2-2, with D maybe TRBD2 (5 bases). The length of the CDR3 is 16 residues. The ends were cut back, 2 bases at V and 6 bases at J, with 16 bases in the middle. Germline assignment: CDR1 SGHTA and CDR2 FQGNSA. CDR3 nucleotides: TGTGCCAGCAGCTTAAACGTCGGGGAGAGCGCCGGGGAGCTGTTTTTT. Encoded protein: CASSLNVGESAGELFF.

This clonotype was seen more than once but under ten times. The chain carries TRBV12-3 or TRBV12-4 and TRBJ2-3; 9 bases agree with TRBD2. V gave up 3 bases and J gave up 2 bases; unmatched junction bases: 9. This CDR3 has 17 amino acids. The CDR3 coding sequence is TGTGCCAGCAGTTTGGTGCTAGCGGGGACATACACAGATACGCAGTATTTT. This encodes CASSLVLAGTYTDTQYF.

The J gene is TRBJ1-1, the V gene TRBV4-3, with D tentatively TRBD1 (5 bases). Germline CDR1 is LGHNA and CDR2 is YSLEER. The CDR3 is 15 residues long. The V gene lost 5 bases and the J gene lost 3 bases, with 16 bases spanning the gap. The CDR3 spells CASSDSVGRDTEAFF. In DNA, the CDR3 is TGCGCCAGCAGCGACAGTGTCGGGAGGGACACTGAAGCTTTCTTT.